This TCR beta chain stems from a study of blood T cell repertoires in COVID-19. Study context: Samples taken during acute and convalescent COVID-19 were collected in the United States, Italy and Spain. Sources were T cells, B-cell-depleted T cells, or PBMCs; the material itself was cDNA or gDNA.

This clone has just a few counts. Cohort placement rested on clinical history that participants reported themselves. Cohort 3 donors were reported recovered after two negative PCRs, clearance, or symptom resolution. CDR1 is SGHRS and CDR2 is YFSETQ in the germline V gene. This CDR3 contains 13 residues. Deletions cut 9 bases from V and 7 bases from J, with 19 bases between. Assay: immunoSEQ multiplex PCR; the TCRdb copy retains only in-frame clones and omits some. The sample has some 350,000 clones; around 87% are singletons. The V call is TRBV5-1, the J call TRBJ1-1; the D is unclear. The receptor comes from a woman aged 30 to 39 who had recovered from COVID-19. The sequenced material came from PBMCs or T cells enriched from blood (not recorded which). CDR3 bases: TGCGCCACCTCCCCGGAACGGTGGAGTGAAGCTTTCTTT. This encodes CATSPERWSEAFF.